This T cell receptor (beta chain) was profiled in a study of shared clonotypes between healthy human individuals. General observations from the study: Among non-shared clonotypes, generation probabilities were lower than among those shared by all four donors. Generally, naive subsets (rather than memory subsets) showed larger estimated richness.

Clones were sequenced by immunoSEQ multiplex PCR, and TCRdb holds only the in-frame ones, with some missing. The data hold 1,400,000 or so clones, with 98% to 99% observed a single time. In germline, CDR1 is SGHRS, CDR2 YFSETQ. V shed 3 bases and J 2 bases; nucleotides not matched to a gene: 8. This CDR3 spans 17 amino acids. Regarding this clone: Antigen: not known.

CD45RA-negative memory and CD45RA+ naive subsets were split from the CD4+ cells. This TCR derives from a man younger than 40 in good health. The specimen sequenced was naive CD4+ T cells sorted from blood. Subset given: CD45RA+ positively selected. The gene calls are TRBV5-1 and TRBJ2-3; the match to TRBD2 covers 11 bases. In nucleotides, the CDR3 is TGCGCCAGCAGCTATACGATGACTAGCGGGGCCACAGATACGCAGTATTTT. Protein: CASSYTMTSGATDTQYF.